A single sample is the source of the 20 T cell receptor beta chains below, sequenced in a study of T cell responses to AZD1222 COVID-19 vaccine. TCRdb's table, derived via immunoSEQ multiplex PCR, lists solely in-frame clones and lacks some. The table lists some 140,000 clones, roughly 87% of them singletons, with approximately 9.8% in the top ten. Sequencing used peripheral blood, obtained 28 days after the second AZD1222 dose. The receptors derive from an adult who received the AZD1222 COVID-19 vaccine.

This chain links TRBV4-1 with TRBJ2-3, with 7 bases that match TRBD1. Germline CDR1 is MGHRA and CDR2 is YSYEKL. Losses at the gene ends were 4 bases for V and 1 base for J; bases not matched to a gene: 14. The CDR3 loop spans 18 amino acids. The DNA for the CDR3 is TGCGCCAGCAGCCTTCCCAAAGAGGGGGCTGGAGGCACAGATACGCAGTATTTT. It translates to CASSLPKEGAGGTDTQYF.

The chain has TRBV3-1 (or the pseudogene TRBV3-2) and TRBJ1-6, with D tentatively TRBD1 (5 bases). V was pared by 5 bases and J by 14 bases, with 28 bases between. The CDR3 is 17 amino acids. Per the germline V gene, CDR1 is LGHDT and CDR2 is YNNKEL (reference sequence). The DNA for the CDR3 is TGTGCCAGCAGCGACCCTCCGGTGGGCAGGGCTATCAGCGCCCTCCACTTT. This translates into CASSDPPVGRAISALHF.

This clone was found once. The chain has TRBV18 and TRBJ2-7; 8 bases are shared with TRBD2. Germline V gene lookup returns CDR1 KGHSH and CDR2 LQKENI. The CDR3 covers 15 residues. The J segment lost 0 bases and the V segment lost 6 bases, leaving 7 bases of the junction unmatched. CDR3 protein: CASSLQRERSYEQYF. The CDR3 DNA sequence: TGTGCCAGCTCCCTACAGCGGGAGCGCTCCTACGAGCAGTACTTC.

This clone was recorded once. The rearrangement joins TRBV6-6 to TRBJ2-7; 14 bases are shared with TRBD2. V lost 5 bases, J lost 6 bases, and 9 bases stayed unmatched. Germline CDR1 is MNHNY and CDR2 is SVGAGI (reference sequence). The CDR3 length is 16 residues. This CDR3 is CASSGLAGGFRSEQYF. DNA for the CDR3: TGTGCCAGCAGTGGACTAGCGGGGGGATTTCGATCCGAGCAGTACTTC.

The chain recombines TRBV12-3 or TRBV12-4 with TRBJ2-7; D assignment may be TRBD1 or TRBD2 (5 bases each). Trimming stripped 5 bases from V and 0 bases from J, with 8 bases between. The CDR3 spans 13 residues. This CDR3 reads CASSRDVSYEQYF. The DNA of the CDR3 is TGTGCCAGCAGTCGGGACGTCTCCTACGAGCAGTACTTC.

This chain links TRBV21-1 with TRBJ1-2. TRBV21-1 is a listed pseudogene. The CDR3 length is 12 residues. The DNA for the CDR3 is TGTGCCAGCAGCAGGGTGGACTATGGCTACACCTTC. Its translation is CASSRVDYGYTF.

The chain couples TRBV5-1 to TRBJ1-3, with TRBD1 matching 7 bases. Germline trimming cut 5 bases from V and 8 bases from J; bases unmatched to any gene: 10. The germline CDR1 and CDR2 sequences are SGHRS and YFSETQ. The CDR3 runs 14 residues. The CDR3 protein is CASSYDRDGDTIYF. CDR3 sequence (DNA): TGCGCCAGCAGTTACGACAGGGATGGGGACACCATATATTTT.

This chain connects TRBV21-1 to TRBJ1-5; TRBD1 was called by the table and not checked on the DNA. TRBV21-1 is a pseudogene locus. The CDR3 extends over 19 amino acids. As DNA, the CDR3 is TGTGCCAGCCTCCTGCCCTACATACAGGGGATTTTTAGCAATCAGCCCCAGCATTTT. Translating gives CASLLPYIQGIFSNQPQHF.

The chain joins TRBV3-1 (or the pseudogene TRBV3-2) to TRBJ1-3; D remains ambiguous. This CDR3 has 13 amino acids. The germline CDR1 and CDR2 sequences are LGHDT and YNNKEL (reference sequence). CDR3 sequence reads: CASRSYSGNTIYF. In DNA, the CDR3 is TGTGCTTCGAGGAGCTACTCTGGAAACACCATATATTTT.

This chain links TRBV23-1 with TRBJ1-5; D is uncertain. TRBV23-1 is flagged as an ORF with uncertain function. Between the trimmed V and J ends, which lost 2 bases and 2 bases, there was a span of 4 bases. The CDR3 runs 13 residues. The DNA for the CDR3 is TGCGCCAGCAGTCAAATCTGCAATCAGCCCCAGCATTTT. Amino acid sequence: CASSQICNQPQHF.

V gene TRBV4-1 combines with J gene TRBJ1-1; D call uncertain. Per the germline V gene, CDR1 is MGHRA and CDR2 is YSYEKL. V lost 3 bases and J lost 2, with 13 bases in between. The CDR3 covers 15 residues. This CDR3 is CASSHPPPGNTEAFF. DNA for the CDR3: TGCGCCAGCAGCCATCCCCCTCCGGGAAACACTGAAGCTTTCTTT.

This chain links TRBV7-2 with TRBJ1-6; D ambiguous. The germline V and J ends were trimmed by 5 bases and 4 bases, with 6 bases remaining between them. CDR1 is SGHTA and CDR2 is FQGNSA in the germline V gene. The CDR3 length is 13 residues. This CDR3 reads CASSALYNSPLHF. As DNA, the CDR3 is TGTGCCAGCAGCGCTCTTTATAATTCACCCCTCCACTTT.

The chain recombines TRBV19 with TRBJ2-5; 10 positions match TRBD2. The CDR3 has 16 residues. In germline, CDR1 is LNHDA, CDR2 SQIVND (reference sequence). Germline trimming cut 5 bases from V and 4 bases from J; bases unmatched to any gene: 10. The DNA for the CDR3 is TGTGCCAGTAGTCGGGGGGGAACTAGCGGGGCAGAGACCCAGTACTTC. Its translation: CASSRGGTSGAETQYF.

This sequence joins TRBV6-5 and TRBJ1-5, with 9 nucleotides matching TRBD1. The germline gives CDR1 MNHEY, CDR2 SVGAGI. The CDR3 runs to 14 residues. The V segment lost 4 bases and the J segment 6 bases; nucleotides outside the gene matches: 4. The CDR3 DNA is TGTGCCAGCAGTTGGGGACAGGGAGGTCAGCCCCAGCATTTT. Translated: CASSWGQGGQPQHF.

This chain uses TRBV6-1 with TRBJ1-1; the D is unclear. The CDR3 has 12 residues. CDR1 is MNHNS, CDR2 SASEGT, per germline. Trimming cost V 2 bases and J 3 bases, with 4 bases left between them. The CDR3 protein is CASSEIYTEAFF. DNA for the CDR3: TGTGCCAGCAGTGAAATCTACACTGAAGCTTTCTTT.

The chain has TRBV5-1 and TRBJ1-4; TRBD1 matches 8 bases. Germline V gene sequence: CDR1 SGHRS, CDR2 YFSETQ. With 0 bases clipped from V and 7 bases from J, the junction kept 5 bases outside the gene matches. The CDR3 is made up of 15 amino acids. CDR3 sequence (DNA): TGCGCCAGCAGCTTGGGACAGGGGTTGGGTGAAAAACTGTTTTTT. Translating it yields CASSLGQGLGEKLFF.

The chain carries TRBV5-1 and TRBJ2-1, with 8 bases that match TRBD2. The germline V gene encodes CDR1 SGHRS and CDR2 YFSETQ. The CDR3 runs to 16 residues. The trim removed 2 bases at V and 2 bases at J, leaving 6 bases unmatched. DNA of the CDR3: TGCGCCAGCAGCTTAAACGGGGGGGCGACCTACAATGAGCAGTTCTTC. Residues: CASSLNGGATYNEQFF.

This clone was detected only once. This sequence joins TRBV13 and TRBJ1-2; possibly TRBD1 for D (5 bases). CDR1 is PRHDT and CDR2 is FYEKMQ in the germline V gene (reference sequence). V lost 5 bases to trimming and J lost 8 bases, with 15 bases between them. The CDR3 spans 13 residues. The DNA for the CDR3 is TGTGCCAGCAGCCGTGGGGGGAATGGAGGCTACACCTTC. It codes for CASSRGGNGGYTF. The full variable domain, completed using reference TRBV13 and TRBJ1-2, is AAGVIQSPRHLIKEKRETATLKCYPIPRHDTVYWYQQGPGQDPQFLISFYEKMQSDKGSIPDRFSAQQFSDYHSELNMSSLELGDSALYFCASSRGGNGGYTFGSGTRLTVV.

The chain has TRBV5-4 and TRBJ1-1, with 8 bases that match TRBD1. The CDR3 runs to 15 residues. The V gene end was trimmed by 6 bases and the J gene end by 0 bases; junction bases not matched to a gene: 7. Germline V CDR1 and CDR2: SGHNT, YYREEE (reference sequence). The CDR3: CASIRTGRMNTEAFF. CDR3 nucleotide sequence: TGTGCCAGCATCCGGACAGGGCGAATGAACACTGAAGCTTTCTTT.

The chain employs TRBV7-6 and TRBJ1-3; D remains unclear. The ends were cut back, 5 bases at V and 0 bases at J, with 11 bases in the middle. The CDR3 has 15 amino acids. From germline, CDR1 is SGHVS and CDR2 FNYEAQ. For the CDR3, the DNA is TGTGCCAGCAGCCCTACAAGGAACTCTGGAAACACCATATATTTT. It yields the protein CASSPTRNSGNTIYF. The variable domain in full, completed from reference TRBV7-6 and TRBJ1-3, reads GAGVSQSPRYKVTKRGQDVALRCDPISGHVSLYWYRQALGQGPEFLTYFNYEAQQDKSGLPNDRFSAERPEGSISTLTIQRTEQRDSAMYRCASSPTRNSGNTIYFGEGSWLTVV.